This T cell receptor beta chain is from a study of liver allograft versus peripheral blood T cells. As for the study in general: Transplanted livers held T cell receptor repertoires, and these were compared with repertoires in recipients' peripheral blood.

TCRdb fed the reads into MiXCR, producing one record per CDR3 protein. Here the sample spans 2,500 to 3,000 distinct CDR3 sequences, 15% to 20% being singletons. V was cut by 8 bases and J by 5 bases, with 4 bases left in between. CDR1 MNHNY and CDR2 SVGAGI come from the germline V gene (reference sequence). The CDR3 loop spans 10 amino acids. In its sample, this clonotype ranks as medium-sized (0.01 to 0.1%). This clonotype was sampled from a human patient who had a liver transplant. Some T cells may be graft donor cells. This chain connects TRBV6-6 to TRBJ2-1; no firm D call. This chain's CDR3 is CASADNEQFF. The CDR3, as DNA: TGTGCCAGCGCGGACAATGAGCAGTTCTTC.